This T cell receptor (beta chain) was captured in a study of blood T cell repertoires in COVID-19. Methods used by the authors: The assay estimated nucleated cells by amplifying reference gene primers. Repertoires were generated with immunoSEQ multiplex PCR, while TCRdb's copy carries only in-frame clones and drops some. From that table come the V and J calls and clone size; the DNA was used to work out D and trimming. The data hold about 81,000 clones, with about nine tenths observed a single time. V lost 7 bases, J lost 6 bases, and 10 bases lay in between. The CDR3 totals 13 residues. Per germline, CDR1 SNHLY and CDR2 FYNNEI.

V gene TRBV2 combines with J gene TRBJ1-6; D not resolved. Sequenced: peripheral blood. The TCR sequence derives from a woman between 50 and 59 years old in a cohort sampled during active COVID-19. The CDR3 region is CASILFPNSPLHF. As DNA, the CDR3 is TGTGCCAGCATATTGTTCCCTAATTCACCCCTCCACTTT.